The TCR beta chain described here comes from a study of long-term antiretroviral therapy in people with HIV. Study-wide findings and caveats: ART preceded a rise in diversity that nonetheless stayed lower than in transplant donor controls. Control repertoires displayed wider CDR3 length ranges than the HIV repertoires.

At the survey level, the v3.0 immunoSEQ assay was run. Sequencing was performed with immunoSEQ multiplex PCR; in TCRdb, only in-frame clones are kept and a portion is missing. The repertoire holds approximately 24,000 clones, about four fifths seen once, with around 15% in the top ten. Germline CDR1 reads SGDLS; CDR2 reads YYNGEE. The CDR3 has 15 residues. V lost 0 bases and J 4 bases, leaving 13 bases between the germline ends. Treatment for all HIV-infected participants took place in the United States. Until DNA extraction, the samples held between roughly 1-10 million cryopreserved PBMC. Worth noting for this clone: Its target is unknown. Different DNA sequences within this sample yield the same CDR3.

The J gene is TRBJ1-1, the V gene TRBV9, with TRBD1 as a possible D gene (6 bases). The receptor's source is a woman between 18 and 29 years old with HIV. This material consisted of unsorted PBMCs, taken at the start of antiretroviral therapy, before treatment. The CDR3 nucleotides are TGTGCCAGCAGCGTAGAGGCAGGGGAGGGCACTGAAGCTTTCTTT. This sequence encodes CASSVEAGEGTEAFF.